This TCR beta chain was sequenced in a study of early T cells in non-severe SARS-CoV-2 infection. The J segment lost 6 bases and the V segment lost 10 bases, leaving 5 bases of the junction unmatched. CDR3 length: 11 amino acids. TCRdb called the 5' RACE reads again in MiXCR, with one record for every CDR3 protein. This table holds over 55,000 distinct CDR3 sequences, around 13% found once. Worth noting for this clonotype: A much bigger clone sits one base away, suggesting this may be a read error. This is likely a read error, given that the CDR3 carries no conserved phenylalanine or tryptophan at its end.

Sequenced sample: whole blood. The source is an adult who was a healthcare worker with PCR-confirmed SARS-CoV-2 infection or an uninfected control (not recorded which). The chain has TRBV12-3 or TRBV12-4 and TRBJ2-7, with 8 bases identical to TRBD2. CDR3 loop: CATAGGTEQYY. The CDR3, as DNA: TGTGCCACCGCGGGGGGAACCGAGCAGTACTAC.